This record covers a single T cell receptor (beta chain). The antigen is unknown. This entry comes from a study of OX40 agonist ivuxolimab in advanced cancers. V dropped 3 bases and J dropped 4 bases, with 8 bases sitting between them. The CDR3 loop spans 13 amino acids. The germline V gene encodes CDR1 SGHNT and CDR2 YYREEE (reference sequence). General study results and limits: Determination of antigen specificity was not performed for the expanded peripheral T cells.

Clones were read by immunoSEQ multiplex PCR, and TCRdb kept only the in-frame ones, dropping some. Among approximately 78,000 clones listed, 88% were seen once. This sequence was found in an adult with an advanced solid tumor such as melanoma, head and neck, liver or kidney cancer. The material was CD4+ or CD8+ T cells sorted from blood, obtained in a trial of the OX40 agonist ivuxolimab. This chain uses TRBV5-4 with TRBJ1-3; D perhaps matches TRBD1 (6 bases). The CDR3: CASSSGQGNTIYF. CDR3 DNA: TGTGCCAGCAGCTCTGGACAGGGAAACACCATATATTTT.